The next 2 T cell receptor beta chains were all read from a single sample in a study of spatial heterogeneity in lung cancer. TCRdb redid the calling of the 5' RACE reads with MiXCR, one entry per CDR3 protein. The sample contains about 75,000 distinct CDR3 sequences, roughly 14% of which appear only once. Noted time point: sample taken at primary tumor resection. In each case, whole RNA from tumor, nontumor lung or frozen PBMC was sequenced unsorted. Sequenced material: PBMCs, taken at surgery. The receptors shown here come from a male donor with early-stage non-small cell lung cancer.

Only a few counts were recorded for this clonotype. The gene calls are TRBV23-1 and TRBJ2-2; 10 bases match TRBD1. TRBV23-1 is recorded as an ORF, its role being uncertain. The CDR3 runs 18 residues. Trimming removed 3 bases from V and 7 bases from J; junction bases left unmatched: 14. The CDR3 here is CASSHPTPTGGLIGELFF. The CDR3 DNA is TGCGCCAGCAGTCATCCTACTCCGACAGGGGGCCTTATCGGGGAGCTGTTTTTT.

This clonotype was counted a few times. The rearrangement joins TRBV20-1 to TRBJ1-2; 7 nucleotides match TRBD1. The V segment lost 3 bases and the J segment 2 bases; nucleotides outside the gene matches: 3. The germline V gene has CDR1 DFQATT and CDR2 SNEGSKA (reference sequence). This CDR3 region has 13 residues. CDR3: CSASGRGNYGYTF. In DNA form, the CDR3 reads TGCAGTGCTAGTGGCAGGGGGAACTATGGCTACACCTTC.